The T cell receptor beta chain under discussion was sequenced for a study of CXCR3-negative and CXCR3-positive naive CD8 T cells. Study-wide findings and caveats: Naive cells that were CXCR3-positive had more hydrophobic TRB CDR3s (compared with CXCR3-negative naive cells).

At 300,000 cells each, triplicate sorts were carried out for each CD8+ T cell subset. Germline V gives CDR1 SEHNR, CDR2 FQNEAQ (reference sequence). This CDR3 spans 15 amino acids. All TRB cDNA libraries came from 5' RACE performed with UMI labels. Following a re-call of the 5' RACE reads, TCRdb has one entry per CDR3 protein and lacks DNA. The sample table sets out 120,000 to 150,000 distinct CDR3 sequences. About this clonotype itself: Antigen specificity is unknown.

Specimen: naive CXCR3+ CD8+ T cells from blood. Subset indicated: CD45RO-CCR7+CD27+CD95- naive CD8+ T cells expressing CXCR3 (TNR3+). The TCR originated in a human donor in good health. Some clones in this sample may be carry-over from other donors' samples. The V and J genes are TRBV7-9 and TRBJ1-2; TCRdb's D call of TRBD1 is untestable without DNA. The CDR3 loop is CASSLALTGRDGYTF.